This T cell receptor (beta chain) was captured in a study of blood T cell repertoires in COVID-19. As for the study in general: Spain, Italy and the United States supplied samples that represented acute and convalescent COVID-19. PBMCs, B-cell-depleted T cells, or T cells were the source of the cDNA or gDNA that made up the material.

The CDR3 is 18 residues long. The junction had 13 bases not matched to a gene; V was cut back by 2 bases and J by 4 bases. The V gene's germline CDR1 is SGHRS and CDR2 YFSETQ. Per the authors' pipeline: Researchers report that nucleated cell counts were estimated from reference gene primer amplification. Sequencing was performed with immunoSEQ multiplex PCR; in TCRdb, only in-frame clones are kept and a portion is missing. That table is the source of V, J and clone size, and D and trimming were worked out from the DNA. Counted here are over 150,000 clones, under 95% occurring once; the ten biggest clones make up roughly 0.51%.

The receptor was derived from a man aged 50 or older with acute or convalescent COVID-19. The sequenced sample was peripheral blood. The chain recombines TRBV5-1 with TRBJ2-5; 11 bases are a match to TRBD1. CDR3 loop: CASSLTGTGGFSGETQYF. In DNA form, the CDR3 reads TGCGCCAGCAGCTTAACCGGGACAGGGGGGTTTTCGGGAGAGACCCAGTACTTC. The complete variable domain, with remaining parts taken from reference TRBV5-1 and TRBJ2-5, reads KAGVTQTPRYLIKTRGQQVTLSCSPISGHRSVSWYQQTPGQGLQFLFEYFSETQRNKGNFPGRFSGRQFSNSRSEMNVSTLELGDSALYLCASSLTGTGGFSGETQYFGPGTRLLVL.